These T cell receptor beta chains were read from a single sample in a study of T cells after yellow fever vaccination. TCRdb itself ran the 5' RACE reads through MiXCR, one entry per CDR3 protein. The table includes just under 85,000 distinct CDR3 sequences, more than 10% detected once. Sequencing was performed on CD8+ T cells not binding an NS4B(214-222) dextramer, sorted from PBMCs, taken around 3 weeks after the first yellow fever vaccination. The receptors here all came from a man aged 18 to 30 who received the YFV17D yellow fever vaccine. Each CDR3 is given with its conserved first and last residue. A D gene is named only where the DNA matches it firmly. Clone size appears in some rows only: once, few, many, or a class for an expanded clone.

>.|TRBJ2-5|TRBV7-9|TRBD1
CASGNWDRGKETQYF
TGTGCCAGCGGCAACTGGGACAGGGGAAAAGAGACCCAGTACTTC
>few|TRBJ2-2|TRBV30|.
CATLGGREGGELFF
TGTGCCACCCTCGGGGGGCGCGAGGGCGGGGAGCTGTTTTTT
>few|TRBJ2-3|TRBV12-3/TRBV12-4|TRBD1
CASSQGASTDTQYF
TGTGCCAGCAGTCAGGGGGCGAGCACAGATACGCAGTATTTT
>few|TRBJ2-1|TRBV11-1|.
CASSLNRGYSYNEQFF
TGTGCCAGCAGCCTTAATCGGGGGTACTCCTACAATGAGCAGTTCTTC
>few|TRBJ2-7|TRBV27|.
CASSWRTAYEQYF
TGTGCCAGCAGTTGGAGGACAGCCTACGAGCAGTACTTC
>.|TRBJ1-4|TRBV12-3/TRBV12-4|.
CASSLVGESGEKLFF
TGTGCCAGCAGTTTAGTTGGGGAGTCGGGTGAAAAACTGTTTTTT
>.|TRBJ1-1|TRBV12-3/TRBV12-4|.
CASSLLAAINTEAFF
TGTGCCAGCAGTTTGTTGGCAGCTATTAACACTGAAGCTTTCTTT
>few|TRBJ2-3|TRBV4-1|.
CASSQGYGADTQYF
TGCGCCAGCAGCCAAGGCTACGGGGCAGATACGCAGTATTTT
>few|TRBJ2-3|TRBV4-2|.
CASSTAPGVTDTQYF
TGTGCCAGCAGCACTGCTCCGGGGGTCACAGATACGCAGTATTTT
>few|TRBJ2-7|TRBV27|TRBD1
CASTPGGSEQYF
TGTGCCAGCACGCCAGGGGGTAGTGAGCAGTACTTC
>.|TRBJ1-1|TRBV20-1|TRBD1
CRGWTGNTEAFF
TGCAGGGGTTGGACAGGGAACACTGAAGCTTTCTTT
>many|TRBJ1-6|TRBV20-1|.
CSARDGGQINSPLHF
TGCAGTGCTAGAGATGGCGGACAAATTAATTCACCCCTCCACTTT
>.|TRBJ1-4|TRBV12-3/TRBV12-4|.
CASSLGARTKLFF
TGTGCCAGCAGTTTGGGGGCGCGGACTAAACTGTTTTTT
>few|TRBJ2-3|TRBV15|TRBD2
CATSSSRGVLDTQYF
TGTGCCACCAGCAGTTCGCGGGGGGTATTGGATACGCAGTATTTT
>few|TRBJ2-3|TRBV6-2/TRBV6-3|.
CASSQVVTDTQYF
TGTGCCAGCAGTCAGGTAGTCACAGATACGCAGTATTTT
>.|TRBJ2-3|TRBV6-1|.
CASSSLAGANTDTQYF
TGTGCCAGCAGTAGCTTGGCGGGGGCTAACACAGATACGCAGTATTTT
>.|TRBJ1-1|TRBV6-2/TRBV6-3|.
CASSSTGGWPEAFF
TGTGCCAGCAGCTCAACCGGGGGTTGGCCTGAAGCTTTCTTT
>many|TRBJ2-2|TRBV9|.
CASSVSGANTGELFF
TGTGCCAGCAGCGTATCGGGGGCCAACACCGGGGAGCTGTTTTTT
>.|TRBJ2-7|TRBV4-1|TRBD1
CASSQEWQDRGYEQYF
TGCGCCAGCAGCCAAGAGTGGCAAGACAGGGGGTACGAGCAGTACTTC
>.|TRBJ2-6|TRBV7-3|TRBD1
CASSLTGGPQSGANVLTF
TGTGCCAGCAGTTTAACAGGGGGCCCCCAATCTGGGGCCAACGTCCTGACTTTC
>.|TRBJ2-2|TRBV5-1|.
CASRLNTGELFF
TGCGCCAGCAGGCTGAACACCGGGGAGCTGTTTTTT
>.|TRBJ2-1|TRBV7-8|TRBD2
CASSLALAGAPVSEQFF
TGTGCCAGCAGCTTAGCACTAGCGGGGGCCCCGGTTAGTGAGCAGTTCTTC
>few|TRBJ1-2|TRBV29-1|TRBD1
CSAFQTGQASGYTF
TGCAGCGCGTTCCAAACCGGACAGGCAAGCGGCTACACCTTC
>.|TRBJ2-3|TRBV7-6|.
CASSLAGVTDTQYF
TGTGCCAGCAGCTTAGCGGGGGTCACGGATACGCAGTATTTT
>few|TRBJ1-2|TRBV28|.
CASSLNGYTF
TGTGCCAGCAGCTTAAATGGCTACACCTTC
>.|TRBJ2-7|TRBV9|.
CASSVADGSYEQYF
TGTGCCAGCAGCGTAGCCGACGGTTCCTACGAGCAGTACTTC